This T cell receptor (beta chain) derives from a study of T cells in Graves' hyperthyroidism and ophthalmopathy. Study-level results: Blood held most thyroid clonotypes expanded above 0.001 frequency. Model-based prediction identified ophthalmopathy a median around 6.5 months prior to its onset.

This CDR3 has 17 residues. V trimming: 8 bases; J trimming: 0 bases; junction bases outside the gene matches: 12. CDR1 SQVTM and CDR2 ANQGSEA come from the germline V gene. Concerning this clonotype: Antigen unknown.

RNA transcripts gave rise to amplified TCR beta CDR3 regions. A first-round RT-PCR of the TCR CDR3 used the HTBI primer set. TCRdb ran MiXCR on the multiplex PCR reads and lists one entry per CDR3 protein. Of more than 300,000 distinct CDR3 sequences listed, approximately 13% were seen once; the top ten hold under 30%. Hyperthyroidism, newly diagnosed and lasting under 2 months, affected patients aged 18 to 65. For the diagnoses, clinical symptoms, serum thyroxine and TRAb, thyroid ultrasound and orbital computed tomography were used. The sample was blood. This chain connects TRBV29-1 to TRBJ2-6, with 8 bases that match TRBD2. The TCR originated in a woman under 40 with Graves' hyperthyroidism. The CDR3 DNA follows: TGCAGCCCGAGATCAGGACTAGCTTCCTCTGGGGCCAACGTCCTGACTTTC. Amino acids: CSPRSGLASSGANVLTF.